Below, one TCR beta chain is given with its context. These data are taken from a study of human T cells and chemical hapten exposure. Germline assignment: CDR1 KGHSH and CDR2 LQKENI. V lost 3 bases to trimming and J lost 5 bases, with 11 bases between them. This CDR3 contains 14 residues. A single record per CDR3 protein comes from TCRdb applying MiXCR to the RACE reads. The sample lists about 64,000 distinct CDR3 sequences; approximately 11% were seen once. Noted time point: pre-sensitization, week 0. Treatment of the sample: therapeutic diphenylcyclopropenone sensitization with weekly scalp DPC. Sequencing started from total RNA isolated from unfractionated whole blood.

This clonotype was sampled from a woman between 40 and 55 years old with alopecia areata. Some clones in this sample may be carry-over from other donors' samples. The V gene is TRBV18, the J gene TRBJ2-4; D gene unclear. This material consisted of whole blood, taken in connection with sensitization to the hapten diphenylcyclopropenone (DPC). This chain's CDR3 is CASSPPRPQNIQYF. CDR3 sequence (DNA): TGTGCCAGCTCACCTCCCCGGCCTCAAAACATTCAGTACTTC.